This T cell receptor (beta chain) derives from a study of tumor and adjacent non-tumor tissue in lung cancer. Overall study results and limits: Shorter survival was associated with higher TCR diversity in tumors.

Details on this clonotype: Antigen: not known. The germline gene is not matched at one end of the junction; a read error may be the cause.

A modified ARM-PCR protocol with three rounds of nested PCR amplified TCRbeta. TCRdb passed the multiplex PCR reads through MiXCR, listing each CDR3 protein once. The sample includes roughly 81,000 distinct CDR3 sequences, about 61% seen only once; the top ten take around 15%. CDR3 length equals 15 residues. Germline V gene lookup returns CDR1 MGHRA and CDR2 YSYEKL. The template was RNA from unsorted bulk tissue. The chain combines TRBV4-1 with TRBJ2-5, with D perhaps matching TRBD2 (5 bases). The sequence was collected from a man between 65 and 85 years old with non-small cell lung cancer. The sequencing sample was made of lung tumor tissue. The CDR3, as DNA: TGCGCCAGCAGCCAAGTGGTCAGCCGGGGTGAGGCCCAGTATTTC. It codes for CASSQVVSRGEAQYF.